The 12 T cell receptor beta chains below come from one sample, sequenced in a study of T cells in Graves' hyperthyroidism and ophthalmopathy. Regions amplified from RNA transcripts were the TCR beta CDR3 regions. The TCR CDR3 first-round RT-PCR relied on the HTBI primer set. TCRdb independently ran MiXCR on the multiplex PCR reads; one entry per CDR3 protein. The table shows about 700,000 distinct CDR3 sequences, with around 15% occurring only once. Sequenced: blood. The source is a young woman with Graves' hyperthyroidism.

The genes are TRBV19 and TRBJ1-5, with D possibly matching TRBD1 (5 bases). The CDR3 has 15 amino acids. The germline CDR1 and CDR2 sequences are LNHDA and SQIVND (reference sequence). V gave up 4 bases and J gave up 1 base, with 11 bases separating them. CDR3 sequence: CASSSSGQSNQPQHF. Here the CDR3 DNA reads TGTGCCAGTAGTAGTTCAGGGCAGAGCAATCAGCCCCAGCATTTT. Filled out from reference TRBV19 and TRBJ1-5, the complete variable domain reads DGGITQSPKYLFRKEGQNVTLSCEQNLNHDAMYWYRQDPGQGLRLIYYSQIVNDFQKGDIAEGYSVSREKKESFPLTVTSAQKNPTAFYLCASSSSGQSNQPQHFGDGTRLSIL.

This clonotype was observed a handful of times. The chain carries TRBV6-5 and TRBJ2-1; 7 nucleotides line up with TRBD2. The germline CDR1 and CDR2 sequences are MNHEY and SVGAGI. The CDR3 consists of 13 residues. V lost 2 bases to trimming and J lost 6 bases; unmatched junction nucleotides: 1. The CDR3 DNA is TGTGCCAGCAGTTACGTAGCGGGCAATGAGCAGTTCTTC. This translates into CASSYVAGNEQFF.

This clonotype appeared a few times. The chain carries TRBV6-1 and TRBJ2-5; the D is unclear. The V gene lost 5 bases and the J gene lost 3 bases, with 13 bases spanning the gap. Per the germline V gene, CDR1 is MNHNS and CDR2 is SASEGT. The CDR3 consists of 14 residues. CDR3 sequence (DNA): TGTGCCAGCAGTTACAATCCGAGCAAAGAGACCCAGTACTTC. As protein: CASSYNPSKETQYF.

In nucleotides, the CDR3 is TGCGCCAGCAGCCAAGTCCCGACTAGCGGTTCCTACAATGAGCAGTTCTTC. Protein sequence: CASSQVPTSGSYNEQFF. V and J are TRBV4-1 and TRBJ2-1; 9 bases line up with TRBD2. Germline CDR1 reads MGHRA; CDR2 reads YSYEKL. With 1 base clipped from V and 1 base from J, the junction kept 5 bases outside the gene matches. This CDR3 is 17 amino acids long.

A few counts support this clonotype. V and J are TRBV4-3 and TRBJ2-7; unclear D gene. The CDR3 has 15 residues. The germline gives CDR1 LGHNA, CDR2 YSLEER. V was pared by 0 bases and J by 5 bases, with 14 bases between. The CDR3 loop is CASSQELNSFDEQYF. DNA of the CDR3: TGCGCCAGCAGCCAAGAACTCAACAGTTTCGACGAGCAGTACTTC.

This clonotype was counted ten times or more. This chain joins TRBV12-3 or TRBV12-4 and TRBJ2-7, with 15 nucleotides matching TRBD2. CDR3 length: 18 residues. The J segment lost 1 base and the V segment lost 5 bases, leaving 9 bases of the junction unmatched. The CDR3 DNA is TGTGCCAGCAGTGGGGGACTAGCGGGAGGCCGCTTATCCTACGAGCAGTACTTC. Translated, it gives CASSGGLAGGRLSYEQYF.

About this clonotype: The germline gene is not matched at one end of the junction; a read error may be the cause. The chain has TRBV3-1 and TRBJ1-4; D call uncertain. Germline CDR1 is LGHDT and CDR2 is YNNKEL (reference sequence). The CDR3 spans 12 residues. DNA for the CDR3: TGTGCCGGCAGTCCATTGAATGAAAAACTGTTTTTT. The encoded protein is CAGSPLNEKLFF. Using reference TRBV3-1 and TRBJ1-4 for the parts outside the CDR3, the full variable domain is DTAVSQTPKYLVTQMGNDKSIKCEQNLGHDTMYWYKQDSKKFLKIMFSYNNKELIINETVPNRFSPKSPDKAHLNLHINSLELGDSAVYFCAGSPLNEKLFFGSGTQLSVL.

This clonotype was detected ten times or more. V gene TRBV4-1 combines with J gene TRBJ2-3; D may be TRBD2 (5 bases). Per the germline V gene, CDR1 is MGHRA and CDR2 is YSYEKL. The V end lost 1 base, the J end lost 0 bases, and 14 bases lay between the germline ends. There are 17 residues in the CDR3. In nucleotides, the CDR3 is TGCGCCAGCAGCCAAGGTCACCGCGGGCAAAGCACAGATACGCAGTATTTT. It is translated as CASSQGHRGQSTDTQYF.

This clonotype was detected once. The chain joins TRBV5-1 to TRBJ2-3; 11 positions match TRBD1. The ends lost 4 bases at V and 7 bases at J; junction bases unmatched: 8. CDR1 is SGHRS, CDR2 YFSETQ, per germline. The length of the CDR3 is 15 residues. CDR3 region: CASSPGTGGGNTQYF. The CDR3 bases are TGCGCCAGCAGCCCCGGGACAGGGGGGGGAAATACGCAGTATTTT.

This clonotype was detected many times. This chain joins TRBV6-1 and TRBJ2-5; 11 nucleotides match TRBD1. The germline CDR1 and CDR2 sequences are MNHNS and SASEGT. The junction had 8 bases not matched to a gene; V was cut back by 5 bases and J by 3 bases. The CDR3 contains 16 residues. CDR3: CASSYSMGQGEETQYF. The DNA of the CDR3 is TGTGCCAGCAGTTACTCGATGGGACAGGGGGAAGAGACCCAGTACTTC.

The sample holds many counts of this clonotype. The chain couples TRBV6-1 to TRBJ1-1; unclear D gene. The germline V gene encodes CDR1 MNHNS and CDR2 SASEGT. The CDR3 is made up of 17 amino acids. Trimming took off 6 bases at V and 1 base at J, with 21 bases between the two ends. The CDR3: CASSPGVFFWGNTEAFF. As DNA, the CDR3 is TGTGCCAGCAGCCCAGGAGTCTTTTTTTGGGGGAACACTGAAGCTTTCTTT.

This clonotype was found many times. The V gene is TRBV30, the J gene TRBJ2-2; TRBD2 aligns across 12 bases. CDR1 is GTSNPN and CDR2 is SVGIG in the germline V gene (reference sequence). The CDR3 is 14 residues long. V shed 7 bases, J shed 4 bases, and the junction held 4 bases outside the gene matches. CDR3 DNA: TGTGCCTCCCGGACTAGCGGGACCACCGGGGAGCTGTTTTTT. This sequence encodes CASRTSGTTGELFF.